What follows are 24 T cell receptor beta chains derived from one specimen sequenced in a study of early T cells in non-severe SARS-CoV-2 infection. TCRdb passed the 5' RACE reads through MiXCR, listing each CDR3 protein once. The table has tens of thousands of distinct CDR3 sequences, around a quarter seen once; the top ten hold roughly 4.6%. The source was whole blood, collected at baseline. The receptors derive from an adult who was a healthcare worker with PCR-confirmed SARS-CoV-2 infection or an uninfected control (not recorded which).

This clonotype was detected only a few times. At one boundary the junction diverges from the germline segment, which might be a read error. The chain joins TRBV7-3 to TRBJ1-3; perhaps TRBD1 as D (5 bases). Germline-derived CDR1 and CDR2 are SGHTA and FQGTGA. The CDR3 is 14 amino acids. The CDR3 loop reads CASSPGNSENTIYF. CDR3 coding DNA: TGTGCCAGCAGTCCAGGGAACTCTGAAAACACCATATATTTT.

This clonotype was recorded at least ten times. The gene calls are TRBV5-1 and TRBJ2-1; D ambiguous. This CDR3 comprises 16 residues. Deletions cut 1 base from V and 0 bases from J, with 11 bases between. In germline, CDR1 is SGHRS, CDR2 YFSETQ. CDR3 nucleotide sequence: TGCGCCAGCAGCTTGACTCGCAGCAGCTCCTACAATGAGCAGTTCTTC. It is translated as CASSLTRSSSYNEQFF.

This clonotype was seen a handful of times. CDR3 coding DNA: TGTGCCAGCACGGGTCTGCGGGGGGCCTCCTACGAGCAGTACTTC. Translated, it gives CASTGLRGASYEQYF. The chain joins TRBV7-9 to TRBJ2-7; 8 bases align to TRBD2. Germline lookup yields CDR1 SEHNR and CDR2 FQNEAQ (reference sequence). Losses at the gene ends were 7 bases for V and 0 bases for J; bases not matched to a gene: 8. This CDR3 is 15 amino acids long. Full variable domain (rest looked up from reference TRBV7-9 and TRBJ2-7): DTGVSQNPRHKITKRGQNVTFRCDPISEHNRLYWYRQTLGQGPEFLTYFQNEAQLEKSRLLSDRFSAERPKGSFSTLEIQRTEQGDSAMYLCASTGLRGASYEQYFGPGTRLTVT.

The chain combines TRBV12-3 or TRBV12-4 with TRBJ2-6; TRBD1 aligns across 10 bases. The CDR3 covers 15 residues. Trimming removed 5 bases from V and 4 bases from J; junction bases left unmatched: 2. The CDR3: CASSGTGVGANVLTF. DNA for the CDR3: TGTGCCAGCAGTGGGACAGGGGTCGGGGCCAACGTCCTGACTTTC.

This clonotype was counted a few times. V and J are TRBV29-1 and TRBJ1-1; no clear D gene. In germline, CDR1 is SQVTM, CDR2 ANQGSEA. The V gene lost 5 bases and the J gene lost 2 bases, with 12 bases spanning the gap. The CDR3 loop spans 13 amino acids. CDR3 nucleotide sequence: TGCAGCGTTCTAAGTTTAAGAAACACTGAAGCTTTCTTT. Amino acids: CSVLSLRNTEAFF.

This clonotype was seen only a few times. The chain uses TRBV18 and TRBJ1-1; unclear D gene. V dropped 5 bases and J dropped 4 bases, with 14 bases sitting between them. Germline CDR1 reads KGHSH; CDR2 reads LQKENI. The CDR3 loop spans 14 amino acids. The CDR3 reads CASSVRSVSTEAFF. The CDR3, as DNA: TGTGCCAGCTCAGTCAGGTCTGTATCCACTGAAGCTTTCTTT.

This clonotype occurred a few times. The gene calls are TRBV30 and TRBJ2-2; no clear D gene. The V end was cut by 0 bases, the J end by 5 bases, with 7 bases between. The CDR3 length is 13 residues. CDR1 and CDR2 (germline): GTSNPN, SVGIG (reference sequence). CDR3: CAWSVSLTGELFF. The CDR3 nucleotides are TGTGCCTGGAGTGTATCCTTGACCGGGGAGCTGTTTTTT.

The chain's CDR3 is CASSPEGLSSYEQYF. DNA of the CDR3: TGTGCCAGCTCACCAGAGGGACTGAGCTCCTACGAGCAGTACTTC. The rearrangement joins TRBV18 to TRBJ2-7, with a weak D call TRBD2 (6 bases). The V gene's germline CDR1 is KGHSH and CDR2 LQKENI. The CDR3 contains 15 residues. V was clipped by 2 bases and J by 0 bases, with 11 bases between them.

This sequence joins TRBV5-4 and TRBJ1-1, with 9 nucleotides matching TRBD1. The CDR3 length is 18 residues. Germline CDR1 is SGHNT and CDR2 is YYREEE (reference sequence). V trimming: 2 bases; J trimming: 1 base; junction bases outside the gene matches: 12. In DNA form, the CDR3 reads TGTGCCAGCAGCTTTAAAAGAACCCCGGGACAGGGGAACACTGAAGCTTTCTTT. Translation: CASSFKRTPGQGNTEAFF.

This clonotype came up a few times. V and J are TRBV9 and TRBJ1-1, with a possible D match to TRBD1 (6 bases). The length of the CDR3 is 16 residues. The germline V and J ends were trimmed by 4 bases and 1 base, with 17 bases remaining between them. Germline V lookup: CDR1 SGDLS, CDR2 YYNGEE. This CDR3 is CASSRSIRTENTEAFF. The CDR3 DNA follows: TGTGCCAGCAGCCGTAGTATCCGGACAGAGAACACTGAAGCTTTCTTT.

CDR3 coding DNA: TGTGCCAGCAGCCATAGCTCAGGGAACTACGAGCAGTACTTC. Residues: CASSHSSGNYEQYF. This chain connects TRBV3-1 to TRBJ2-7; maybe TRBD1 (5 bases). Trimming removed 3 bases from V and 3 bases from J, with 12 bases in between. Looked up from germline, CDR1 is LGHDT and CDR2 is YNNKEL (reference sequence). The CDR3 covers 14 residues.

The chain is built from TRBV13 and TRBJ1-1; no clear D gene. V lost 1 base and J 1 base, leaving 4 bases between the germline ends. In germline, CDR1 is PRHDT, CDR2 FYEKMQ (reference sequence). The CDR3 spans 13 residues. CDR3 sequence: CASSLAENTEAFF. The DNA for the CDR3 is TGTGCCAGCAGCTTAGCCGAGAACACTGAAGCTTTCTTT.

This clonotype was found a few times. This chain links TRBV7-2 with TRBJ2-4; D possibly corresponds to TRBD1 (5 bases). Germline CDR1 is SGHTA and CDR2 is FQGNSA. V was pared by 1 base and J by 5 bases, with 9 bases between. The CDR3 covers 14 residues. The CDR3 reads CASSLGVRENIQYF. The CDR3 DNA is TGTGCCAGCAGCTTAGGAGTCAGGGAAAACATTCAGTACTTC. The full variable domain, its missing parts supplied by reference TRBV7-2 and TRBJ2-4, is GAGVSQSPSNKVTEKGKDVELRCDPISGHTALYWYRQSLGQGLEFLIYFQGNSAPDKSGLPSDRFSAERTGGSVSTLTIQRTQQEDSAVYLCASSLGVRENIQYFGAGTRLSVL.

J is TRBJ2-5 and V is TRBV29-1; 10 bases map to TRBD2. Germline lookup yields CDR1 SQVTM and CDR2 ANQGSEA. V lost 1 base to trimming and J lost 1 base; unmatched junction nucleotides: 3. The CDR3 spans 15 residues. The DNA for the CDR3 is TGCAGCGTTGAAGCGCCTAGCGGGGGCCAAGAGACCCAGTACTTC. It specifies CSVEAPSGGQETQYF.

The gene calls are TRBV5-1 and TRBJ2-7, with 11 bases identical to TRBD1. Germline lookup yields CDR1 SGHRS and CDR2 YFSETQ. The CDR3 is made up of 15 amino acids. The V gene end was trimmed by 2 bases and the J gene end by 6 bases; junction bases not matched to a gene: 7. Here the CDR3 DNA reads TGCGCCAGCAGCTTTCTCCGGGACAGGGGGTCCGAGCAGTACTTC. The encoded protein is CASSFLRDRGSEQYF.

This rearrangement joins TRBV7-2 to TRBJ1-4; TRBD1 is a possible D gene (5 bases). Trimming removed 4 bases at V and 7 bases at J, with 19 bases between. The CDR3 has 16 amino acids. Germline V CDR1 and CDR2: SGHTA, FQGNSA. The CDR3 spells CASSSSSPGGSEKLFF. The CDR3 coding sequence is TGTGCCAGCAGCTCTTCTTCACCGGGGGGGAGTGAAAAACTGTTTTTT.

This chain links TRBV27 with TRBJ2-1; 8 bases are a match to TRBD2. Trimming removed 4 bases from V and 5 bases from J; junction bases left unmatched: 4. This CDR3 spans 14 amino acids. The germline V gene encodes CDR1 MNHEY and CDR2 SMNVEV (reference sequence). CDR3 sequence: CASSWGLGNNEQFF. Written as DNA, the CDR3 is TGTGCCAGCAGTTGGGGACTAGGGAACAATGAGCAGTTCTTC.

The chain links TRBV7-2 to TRBJ2-7, with 8 bases that match TRBD1. J was trimmed by 2 bases and V by 5 bases; bases with no gene match: 5. Per germline, CDR1 SGHTA and CDR2 FQGNSA. The CDR3 runs 14 residues. The CDR3 region has the DNA TGTGCCAGCAGCCCAACAGGGGGTCCCTACGAGCAGTACTTC. Translating gives CASSPTGGPYEQYF.

V and J are TRBV11-2 and TRBJ2-3; D is undetermined. The germline gives CDR1 SGHAT, CDR2 FQNNGV. The CDR3 runs 15 residues. Between the trimmed V and J ends, which lost 4 bases and 1 base, there was a span of 12 bases. CDR3 protein: CASSSTGIGTDTQYF. The DNA of the CDR3 is TGTGCCAGCAGCTCTACCGGAATAGGCACAGATACGCAGTATTTT.

V is TRBV5-1 and J is TRBJ2-2; D call uncertain. The length of the CDR3 is 14 residues. The germline gives CDR1 SGHRS, CDR2 YFSETQ. Trimming shortened V by 3 bases and J by 1 base, and 7 bases separated the two germline ends. The CDR3 loop is CASSSDGNTGELFF. CDR3 nucleotides: TGCGCCAGCAGCTCCGACGGGAACACCGGGGAGCTGTTTTTT.

This clonotype was seen only a few times. The chain uses TRBV19 and TRBJ1-2; no clear D gene. CDR1 is LNHDA and CDR2 is SQIVND in the germline V gene (reference sequence). The CDR3 spans 14 residues. V shed 4 bases and J shed 5 bases, with 14 bases lying between them. Here the CDR3 reads CASSTLQKPYGYTF. The CDR3 DNA follows: TGTGCCAGTAGTACCCTACAGAAACCATATGGCTACACCTTC.

The chain links TRBV27 to TRBJ2-7, with 7 bases that match TRBD1. V was pared by 7 bases and J by 3 bases, with 9 bases of the junction left unmatched. CDR1 and CDR2 from the germline V gene are MNHEY and SMNVEV (reference sequence). The CDR3 has 14 residues. This CDR3 reads CASTPPGQSYEQYF. The CDR3 nucleotides are TGTGCCAGCACCCCGCCGGGACAGAGCTACGAGCAGTACTTC.

This clonotype was counted only a few times. The V gene is TRBV3-1, the J gene TRBJ1-6; D uncertain. The CDR3 is made up of 15 amino acids. The V end lost 0 bases, the J end lost 5 bases, and 8 bases lay between the germline ends. Germline loops: CDR1 LGHDT, CDR2 YNNKEL (reference sequence). The CDR3 DNA sequence: TGTGCCAGCAGCCAAGAAGGAGGGAATAATTCACCCCTCCACTTT. As protein: CASSQEGGNNSPLHF.

The chain recombines TRBV6-6 with TRBJ2-7; D perhaps matches TRBD1 (6 bases). V lost 6 bases to trimming and J lost 0 bases, with 12 bases between them. This CDR3 is 14 amino acids long. Per germline, CDR1 MNHNY and CDR2 SVGAGI (reference sequence). Written as DNA, the CDR3 is TGTGCCAGCAGCCGCGGACAGAGCTCCTACGAGCAGTACTTC. This sequence encodes CASSRGQSSYEQYF.